This TCR beta chain originates from a study of blood T cell repertoires in COVID-19. Method: immunoSEQ multiplex PCR; TCRdb's copy keeps in-frame clones and lacks some. The sample shows about 74,000 clones, 70% to 90% of them seen only once. Trimming took 3 bases from V and 0 from J, leaving 12 bases between them. The CDR3 consists of 16 residues. CDR1 is MNHEY, CDR2 SMNVEV, per germline (reference sequence). This receptor was obtained from a woman of 80 years or more with active or convalescent COVID-19. V and J are TRBV27 and TRBJ2-1, with D tentatively TRBD2 (5 bases). Sequencing was performed on peripheral blood. Here the CDR3 reads CASSLGGSPSYNEQFF. In DNA, the CDR3 is TGTGCCAGCAGTTTGGGTGGGAGTCCCTCCTACAATGAGCAGTTCTTC.